These T cell receptor beta chains were read from a single sample in a study of T-cell memory formation after mild COVID-19. TCRdb recomputed calls from the 5' RACE reads with MiXCR, one row per CDR3 protein. The sample holds a few hundred thousand distinct CDR3 sequences, around a sixth seen once. The sequenced sample consisted of PBMCs or a T cell subset sorted from them (not recorded which). The receptors stem from a man between 18 and 29 years old who had mild COVID-19 (a few samples of this study predate the infection). Cell type and time point are not known. The conserved cysteine and the conserved F or W are not part of the CDR3 here. Fields, in order: D gene, clone size, CDR3 length, V gene, J gene, CDR3 protein. D genes are given only for firm matches. Expanded clones are given a class, and other clones once, few, many or no size at all.

d_gene: -
abundance: few
len: 12
v_gene: TRBV6-5
j_gene: TRBJ1-4
CDR3aa: ASSYSQVREKLF

d_gene: -
abundance: few
len: 11
v_gene: TRBV29-1
j_gene: TRBJ1-2
CDR3aa: SVTLQGRNGYT

d_gene: -
abundance: few
len: 12
v_gene: TRBV24-1
j_gene: TRBJ2-3
CDR3aa: ATSDNSAGDTQY

d_gene: -
abundance: few
len: 11
v_gene: TRBV18
j_gene: TRBJ1-1
CDR3aa: ASSLTGLTEAF

d_gene: -
abundance: -
len: 12
v_gene: TRBV9
j_gene: TRBJ1-2
CDR3aa: ASSSDTFHYGYT

d_gene: TRBD2
abundance: few
len: 13
v_gene: TRBV7-2
j_gene: TRBJ2-7
CDR3aa: ASSLDIAGGREQY

d_gene: TRBD1
abundance: -
len: 14
v_gene: TRBV7-2
j_gene: TRBJ1-5
CDR3aa: ASSPQGGAGVQPQH

d_gene: -
abundance: -
len: 14
v_gene: TRBV6-2/TRBV6-3
j_gene: TRBJ2-4
CDR3aa: ASSSTGALAKNIQY

d_gene: -
abundance: -
len: 9
v_gene: TRBV4-1
j_gene: TRBJ2-1
CDR3aa: ASSRGGEQL

d_gene: TRBD2
abundance: -
len: 13
v_gene: TRBV7-9
j_gene: TRBJ2-2
CDR3aa: ASSISSGNTGELF

d_gene: -
abundance: -
len: 13
v_gene: TRBV7-2
j_gene: TRBJ2-3
CDR3aa: ASTLPGGRTDTQY

d_gene: -
abundance: -
len: 14
v_gene: TRBV6-2/TRBV6-3
j_gene: TRBJ2-1
CDR3aa: ASSYPAWVSYNEQF

d_gene: -
abundance: -
len: 15
v_gene: TRBV29-1
j_gene: TRBJ1-2
CDR3aa: SVEPQSTGSMDYGYT

d_gene: -
abundance: few
len: 13
v_gene: TRBV4-1
j_gene: TRBJ2-7
CDR3aa: ASSQTRDRPYEQY

d_gene: TRBD2
abundance: -
len: 13
v_gene: TRBV7-2
j_gene: TRBJ2-3
CDR3aa: ASSFTGGESDTQY